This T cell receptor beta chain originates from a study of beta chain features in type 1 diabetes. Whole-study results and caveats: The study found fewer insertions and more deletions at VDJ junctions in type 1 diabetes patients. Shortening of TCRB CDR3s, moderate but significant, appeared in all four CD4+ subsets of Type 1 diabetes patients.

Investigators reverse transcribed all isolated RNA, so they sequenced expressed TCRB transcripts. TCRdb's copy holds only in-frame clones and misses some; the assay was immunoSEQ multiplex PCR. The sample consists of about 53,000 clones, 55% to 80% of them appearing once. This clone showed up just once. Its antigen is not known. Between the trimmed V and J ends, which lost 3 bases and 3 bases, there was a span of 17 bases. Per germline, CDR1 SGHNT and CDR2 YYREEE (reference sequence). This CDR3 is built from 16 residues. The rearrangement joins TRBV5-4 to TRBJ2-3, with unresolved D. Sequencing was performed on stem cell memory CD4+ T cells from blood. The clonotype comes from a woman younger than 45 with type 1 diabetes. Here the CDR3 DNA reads TGTGCCAGCAGCTCTAAAGGTGGTGGCGGAACAGATACGCAGTATTTT. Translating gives CASSSKGGGGTDTQYF.